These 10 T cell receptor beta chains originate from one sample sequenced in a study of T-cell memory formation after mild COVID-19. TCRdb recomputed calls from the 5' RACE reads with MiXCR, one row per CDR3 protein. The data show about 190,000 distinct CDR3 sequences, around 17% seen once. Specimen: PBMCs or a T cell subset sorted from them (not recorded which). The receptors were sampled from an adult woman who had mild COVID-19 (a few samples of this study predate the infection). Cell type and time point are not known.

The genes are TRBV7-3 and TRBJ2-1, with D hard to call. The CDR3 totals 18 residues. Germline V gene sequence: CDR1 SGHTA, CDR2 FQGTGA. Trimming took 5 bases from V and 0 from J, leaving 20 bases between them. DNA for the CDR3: TGTGCCAGCAGCCTCAGGCCGCCGAACCGCCGCTCCTACAATGAGCAGTTCTTC. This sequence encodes CASSLRPPNRRSYNEQFF.

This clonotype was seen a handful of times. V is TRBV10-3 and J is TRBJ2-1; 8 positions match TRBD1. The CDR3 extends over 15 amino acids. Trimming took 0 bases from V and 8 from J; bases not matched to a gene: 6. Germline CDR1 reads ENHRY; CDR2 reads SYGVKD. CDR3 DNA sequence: TGTGCCATCAGTGAGTCGGGGGACAGGTTACATGAGCAGTTCTTC. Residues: CAISESGDRLHEQFF.

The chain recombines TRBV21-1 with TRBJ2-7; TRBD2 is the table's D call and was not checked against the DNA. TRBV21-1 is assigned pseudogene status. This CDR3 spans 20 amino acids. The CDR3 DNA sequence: TGTGCCAGCAGGGCAAGAGGCTCCCTAAGACTAGCGAAAAACTCCTACGAGCAGTACTTC. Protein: CASRARGSLRLAKNSYEQYF.

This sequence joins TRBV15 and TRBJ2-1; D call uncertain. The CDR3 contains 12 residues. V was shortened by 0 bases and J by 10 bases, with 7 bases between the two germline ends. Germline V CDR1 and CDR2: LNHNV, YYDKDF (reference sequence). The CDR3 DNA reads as TGTGCCACCAGCAGAGATATAGGGGAGCAGTTCTTC. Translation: CATSRDIGEQFF.

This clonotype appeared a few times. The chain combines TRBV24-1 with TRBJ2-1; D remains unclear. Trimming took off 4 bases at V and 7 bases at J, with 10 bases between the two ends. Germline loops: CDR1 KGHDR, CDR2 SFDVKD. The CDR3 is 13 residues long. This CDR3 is CATSDLITNEQFF. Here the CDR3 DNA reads TGTGCCACCAGTGACCTAATAACAAATGAGCAGTTCTTC.

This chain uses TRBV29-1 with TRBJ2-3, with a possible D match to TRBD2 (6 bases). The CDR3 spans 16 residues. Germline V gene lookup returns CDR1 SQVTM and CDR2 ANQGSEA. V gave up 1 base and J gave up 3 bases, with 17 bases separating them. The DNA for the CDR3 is TGCAGCGTTGAAGGGAGGGCAGGGCTTTGGACAGATACGCAGTATTTT. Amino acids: CSVEGRAGLWTDTQYF.

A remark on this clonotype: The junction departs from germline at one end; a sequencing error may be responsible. The CDR3 reads CASNTRDRGHIQYF. The CDR3 DNA reads TGCGCAAGCAACACCCGGGACAGGGGCCACATTCAGTACTTC. The gene calls are TRBV10-2 and TRBJ2-4, with 10 bases fitting TRBD1. The CDR3 runs 14 residues. Germline V gene data show CDR1 as WSHSY and CDR2 as SAAADI.

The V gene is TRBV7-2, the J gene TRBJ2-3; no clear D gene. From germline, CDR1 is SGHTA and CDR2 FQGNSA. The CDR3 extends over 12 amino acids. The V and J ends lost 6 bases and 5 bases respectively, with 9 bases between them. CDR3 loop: CASSRSGDTQYF. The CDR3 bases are TGTGCCAGCAGTCGTTCGGGAGATACGCAGTATTTT.

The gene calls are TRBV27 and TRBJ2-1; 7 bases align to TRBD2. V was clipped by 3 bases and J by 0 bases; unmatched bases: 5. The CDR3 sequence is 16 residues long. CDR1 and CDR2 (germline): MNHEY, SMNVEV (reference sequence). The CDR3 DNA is TGTGCCAGCAGTTTCCCAGCGGGGCTCTCCTACAATGAGCAGTTCTTC. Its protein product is CASSFPAGLSYNEQFF.

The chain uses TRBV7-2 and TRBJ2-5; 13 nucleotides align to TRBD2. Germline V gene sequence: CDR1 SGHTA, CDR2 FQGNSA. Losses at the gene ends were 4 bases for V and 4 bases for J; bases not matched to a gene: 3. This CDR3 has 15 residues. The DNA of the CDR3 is TGTGCCAGCAGCTCCGGACTAGCGGGAGTAGAGACCCAGTACTTC. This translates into CASSSGLAGVETQYF.